One and the same sample provided the 18 T cell receptor beta chains below, sequenced in a study of T cells in women clearing cervical HPV infection. Libraries were prepared by immunoSEQ multiplex PCR; TCRdb keeps only in-frame clonotypes and omits some of them. Here the sample table reports approximately 35,000 clones. The specimen was blood buffy coat. The receptors shown here come from a woman aged 18 to 75 with a cervical HPV16 infection that either progressed to CIN3+ or cleared (not recorded which).

As concerns this clone: The read falls 3 residues short of the CDR3 end, and the missing part is taken from the germline J gene. This sequence joins TRBV20-1 and TRBJ2-4, with D possibly being TRBD2 (6 bases). Germline assignment: CDR1 DFQATT and CDR2 SNEGSKA (reference sequence). CDR3 size: 15 residues. The CDR3 region is CSARVLERVSYGQYF. Incomplete CDR3 DNA: TGCAGTGCTAGAGTCCTCGAGCGGGTTTCCTATGGT.

This CDR3 is CAISESSSDTQYF. CDR3 DNA (partial): TGTGCCATCAGTGAGTCGAGCTCAGATACG. This chain links TRBV10-3 with TRBJ2-3; D not certain. The sequence runs out 3 residues before the end of the CDR3; the remainder is reconstructed from the germline J gene. The germline CDR1 and CDR2 sequences are ENHRY and SYGVKD. Trimming removed 0 bases from V and 4 bases from J, with 5 bases in between. This CDR3 has 13 residues.

On this clone: The sequence runs out 3 residues before the end of the CDR3; the remainder is reconstructed from the germline J gene. The rearrangement links TRBV19 to TRBJ1-2; TRBD1 aligns across 9 bases. Germline values: CDR1 LNHDA, CDR2 SQIVND (reference sequence). This CDR3 contains 17 residues. After removal of 5 bases from V and 4 bases from J, the junction contained 14 bases not matched to a gene. Partial CDR3 DNA: TGTGCCAGTAGTGTACCGGGACAGGGTCTTCGGATCTATGGC. Residues: CASSVPGQGLRIYG. The full CDR3 sequence reads CASSVPGQGLRIYGYTF.

In regard to this clone: The CDR3 goes on 3 residues after the read ends, and that part is filled in from the germline J gene. The chain has TRBV6-1 and TRBJ2-2; the D is unclear. The length of the CDR3 is 14 residues. The ends were cut back, 8 bases at V and 0 bases at J, with 10 bases in the middle. Germline lookup yields CDR1 MNHNS and CDR2 SASEGT. Partial CDR3 DNA: TGTGCCAGCGGTGGCAGATCGAACACCGGGGAG. It codes for CASGGRSNTGE. The whole CDR3 region reads CASGGRSNTGELFF.

About this clone itself: The read falls 3 residues short of the CDR3 end, and the missing part is taken from the germline J gene. The V gene is TRBV18, the J gene TRBJ2-7, with 10 positions matching TRBD2. Germline V gene data show CDR1 as KGHSH and CDR2 as LQKENI. V gave up 2 bases and J gave up 2 bases; unmatched junction bases: 3. The CDR3 sequence is 15 residues long. CDR3 amino acids: CASSPDGTSAYEQYF. The sequenced part of the CDR3 DNA is TGTGCCAGCTCACCAGACGGGACTAGCGCCTACGAG.

Of note for this clone: The read gets to within 3 residues of the CDR3 end, and the germline J gene fills in the rest. The chain combines TRBV5-4 with TRBJ1-1; D is perhaps TRBD1 (6 bases). The CDR3 is made up of 15 amino acids. Between the trimmed V and J ends, which lost 4 bases and 5 bases, there was a span of 18 bases. Germline values: CDR1 SGHNT, CDR2 YYREEE (reference sequence). The CDR3 spells CASSGGGGKGTEAFF. The DNA read from the CDR3 is TGTGCCAGCAGCGGCGGAGGGGGTAAGGGTACTGAA.

On this clone: The read finishes 3 residues shy of the CDR3 end, and the germline J gene is used to complete it. The V and J genes are TRBV20-1 and TRBJ2-3, with 9 bases identical to TRBD2. Per germline, CDR1 DFQATT and CDR2 SNEGSKA (reference sequence). The length of the CDR3 is 18 residues. This CDR3 is CSARVDVTSGRYQETQYF. Partial CDR3 DNA: TGCAGTGCTAGGGTAGACGTAACTAGCGGGCGGTACCAAGAGACG.

Regarding this clone: From the germline J gene comes the end of the CDR3, since the read stops 3 residues before it. This chain joins TRBV5-4 and TRBJ2-5; 8 nucleotides line up with TRBD2. This CDR3 contains 15 residues. Germline V gene sequence: CDR1 SGHNT, CDR2 YYREEE (reference sequence). V gave up 4 bases and J gave up 5 bases; unmatched junction bases: 10. The CDR3 DNA, read in part, is TGTGCCAGCAGCCCGGGAGGGACTCAGAAGGAGACC. It specifies CASSPGGTQKET. The whole CDR3 sequence is CASSPGGTQKETQYF.

Concerning this clone itself: Read data end 3 residues before the CDR3 end; the end is taken from the germline J gene. The chain combines TRBV7-9 with TRBJ2-1, with TRBD1 identical over 8 bases. CDR3 length: 14 amino acids. Germline-derived CDR1 and CDR2 are SEHNR and FQNEAQ (reference sequence). The junction had 2 bases not matched to a gene; V was cut back by 3 bases and J by 4 bases. CDR3 sequence: CASSFDRGYNEQFF. Partial CDR3 DNA: TGTGCCAGCAGCTTTGACAGGGGATACAATGAG.

Notes on this clone: The read terminates 3 residues ahead of where the CDR3 ends, so the germline J gene completes it. The chain has TRBV19 and TRBJ1-6; 7 nucleotides align to TRBD1. The CDR3 covers 13 residues. V was clipped by 8 bases and J by 7 bases; unmatched bases: 5. Germline CDR1 is LNHDA and CDR2 is SQIVND (reference sequence). CDR3 loop: CASGGQRNSPLHF. The part of the CDR3 DNA that was read is TGTGCCAGTGGGGGACAGAGGAATTCACCC.

Notes on this clone: The read halts 3 residues ahead of the CDR3 end, with the missing end drawn from the germline J gene. This chain joins TRBV20-1 and TRBJ2-1; D might be TRBD2 (5 bases). The V end was cut by 6 bases, the J end by 3 bases, with 15 bases between. This CDR3 region has 14 residues. Germline assignment: CDR1 DFQATT and CDR2 SNEGSKA (reference sequence). The chain's CDR3 is CSATLLAGYNEQFF. CDR3 DNA (partial): TGCAGTGCCACCCTGTTGGCGGGCTACAATGAG.

Remarks on this clone: With the read ending 3 residues before the CDR3 end, the germline J gene is used to fill in that end. The chain uses TRBV14 and TRBJ1-2; weak D call: TRBD1 (6 bases). CDR1 and CDR2 (germline): SGHDN, FVKESK. CDR3 size: 15 residues. The part of the CDR3 DNA that was read is TGTGCCAGCAGCCAAGGGACAGCAGTTTACTACGAC. Encoded protein: CASSQGTAVYYD. The complete CDR3 protein is CASSQGTAVYYDYTF.

CDR3 DNA, as far as it was read: TGCAGTGCTAGAGGCCCCGACAGTCACCAGACG. Translated: CSARGPDSHQT. The complete CDR3 reads CSARGPDSHQTQYF. The chain carries TRBV20-1 and TRBJ2-3; weak D call: TRBD1 (5 bases). Coverage ceases 3 residues before the CDR3 finishes, and the germline J gene fills in the end. Germline CDR1 reads DFQATT; CDR2 reads SNEGSKA (reference sequence). CDR3 length equals 14 residues.

As for this clone: The read finishes 3 residues shy of the CDR3 end, and the germline J gene is used to complete it. The V call is TRBV12-5, the J call TRBJ2-5; D is unclear. The CDR3 covers 15 residues. Looked up from germline, CDR1 is LGHNT and CDR2 is FRNRAP. Trimming stripped 0 bases from V and 0 bases from J, with 8 bases between. CDR3: CASGLVLPYQETQYF. CDR3 bases read: TGTGCTAGTGGTTTGGTACTACCGTACCAAGAGACC.

A word on this clone: The CDR3 is cut off 3 residues early in the read; its end comes from the germline J gene. The rearrangement uses TRBV12-3 or TRBV12-4 and TRBJ1-5; D perhaps matches TRBD1 (5 bases). Trimming removed 4 bases at V and 0 bases at J, with 7 bases between. This CDR3 has 14 amino acids. The DNA read from the CDR3 is TGTGCCAGCAGTTCTAGGGGTAGCAATCAGCCC. It specifies CASSSRGSNQP. The complete CDR3 protein is CASSSRGSNQPQHF.

Points on this clone: The read comes to an end 3 residues before the CDR3 does, leaving the germline J gene to fill in the end. The gene calls are TRBV5-4 and TRBJ1-1, with unresolved D. CDR1 SGHNT and CDR2 YYREEE come from the germline V gene (reference sequence). This CDR3 spans 14 amino acids. Trimming removed 5 bases at V and 1 base at J, with 12 bases between. The CDR3 here is CASRAETGNTEAFF. Partial CDR3 DNA: TGTGCCAGCAGAGCTGAGACTGGGAACACTGAA.

Notes on this clone: Sequencing ends 3 residues short of the CDR3 end; the germline J gene provides the rest. The chain combines TRBV5-5 with TRBJ2-3; D gene ambiguous. Germline CDR1 and CDR2: SGHKS and YYEKEE (reference sequence). This CDR3 is built from 13 residues. CDR3 sequence: CASSFSRQETQYF. The sequenced CDR3 bases are TGTGCCAGCAGCTTTAGTAGACAAGAGACG.

Of note for this clone: The read stops 3 residues short of the end of the CDR3; the missing end is completed from the germline J gene. This sequence joins TRBV20-1 and TRBJ2-4; D is undetermined. V was trimmed by 4 bases and J by 1 base, leaving 8 bases between them. In germline, CDR1 is DFQATT, CDR2 SNEGSKA (reference sequence). This CDR3 region has 13 residues. CDR3 amino acids: CSATSSAKNIQYF. The sequenced part of the CDR3 DNA is TGCAGTGCTACAAGCTCGGCCAAAAACATT.